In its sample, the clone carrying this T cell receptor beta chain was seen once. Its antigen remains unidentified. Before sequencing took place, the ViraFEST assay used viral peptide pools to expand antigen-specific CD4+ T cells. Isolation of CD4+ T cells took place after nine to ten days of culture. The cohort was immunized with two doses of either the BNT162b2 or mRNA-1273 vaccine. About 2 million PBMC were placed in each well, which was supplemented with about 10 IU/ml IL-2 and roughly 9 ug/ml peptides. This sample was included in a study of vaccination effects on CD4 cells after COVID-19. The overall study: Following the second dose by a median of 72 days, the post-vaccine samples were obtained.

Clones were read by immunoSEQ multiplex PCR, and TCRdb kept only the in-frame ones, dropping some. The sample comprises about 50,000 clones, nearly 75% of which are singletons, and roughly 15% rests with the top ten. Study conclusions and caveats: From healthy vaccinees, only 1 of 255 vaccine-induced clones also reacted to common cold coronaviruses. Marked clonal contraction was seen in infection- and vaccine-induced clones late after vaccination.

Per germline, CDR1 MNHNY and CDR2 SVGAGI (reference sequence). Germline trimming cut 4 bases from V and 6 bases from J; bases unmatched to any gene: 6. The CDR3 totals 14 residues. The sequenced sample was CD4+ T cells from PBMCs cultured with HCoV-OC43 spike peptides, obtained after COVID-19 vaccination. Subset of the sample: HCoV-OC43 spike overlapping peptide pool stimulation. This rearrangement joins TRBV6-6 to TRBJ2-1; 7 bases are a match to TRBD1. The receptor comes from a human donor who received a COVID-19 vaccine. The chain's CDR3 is CASSFRQGGNEQFF. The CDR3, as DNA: TGTGCCAGCAGTTTCAGACAGGGTGGCAATGAGCAGTTCTTC.